This passage covers 28 T cell receptor beta chains from one sample sequenced in a study of T-cell memory formation after mild COVID-19. TCRdb reanalysed the 5' RACE reads using MiXCR and keeps one entry per CDR3 protein. The sample contains about 560,000 distinct CDR3 sequences, 17% of which appear only once. The sequencing sample was made of PBMCs or a T cell subset sorted from them (not recorded which). Receptors were obtained from an adult woman who had mild COVID-19 (a few samples of this study predate the infection). Cell type and time point are not known.

The chain employs TRBV6-2 or TRBV6-3 and TRBJ2-4, with D unresolved. The CDR3 contains 16 residues. Deletions cut 7 bases from V and 0 bases from J, with 16 bases between. The V gene's germline CDR1 is MNHEY and CDR2 SVGEGT. The CDR3 coding sequence is TGTGCCAGCATCAACCCACCGATGACAGCCAAAAACATTCAGTACTTC. As protein: CASINPPMTAKNIQYF.

This clonotype was counted between two and nine times. CDR3 DNA sequence: TGTGCCAGCAGTTACGGAGGGCACTCGAATTACACCTTC. It specifies CASSYGGHSNYTF. This sequence joins TRBV6-6 and TRBJ1-2; D gene ambiguous. In germline, CDR1 is MNHNY, CDR2 SVGAGI (reference sequence). The CDR3 has 13 residues. The germline V and J ends were trimmed by 2 bases and 11 bases, with 15 bases remaining between them.

The table lists this clonotype with a few counts. The genes are TRBV7-6 and TRBJ2-5, with TRBD2 matching 10 bases. CDR1 and CDR2 (germline): SGHVS, FNYEAQ. The CDR3 extends over 17 amino acids. Unmatched junction bases numbered 5, after V lost 1 base and J lost 0 bases. The CDR3 is CASSLEVAGGYQETQYF. The CDR3 DNA reads TGTGCCAGCAGCTTAGAGGTAGCGGGGGGCTACCAAGAGACCCAGTACTTC.

This chain joins TRBV7-6 and TRBJ2-1; 14 positions match TRBD2. The germline V gene has CDR1 SGHVS and CDR2 FNYEAQ. The CDR3 totals 16 residues. J was trimmed by 10 bases and V by 4 bases; bases with no gene match: 9. This CDR3 is CASSSPGLAGVGEQFF. The CDR3 DNA sequence: TGTGCCAGCAGCTCTCCGGGACTAGCGGGAGTAGGGGAGCAGTTCTTC.

Only a few counts were recorded for this clonotype. CDR3 DNA: TGTGCCAGCTCACCATCGGAGGGGGAGCAGTTCTTC. This translates into CASSPSEGEQFF. The V call is TRBV18, the J call TRBJ2-1, with TRBD2 as a possible D gene (6 bases). This CDR3 spans 12 amino acids. Between the trimmed V and J ends, which lost 2 bases and 10 bases, there was a span of 9 bases. Germline lookup yields CDR1 KGHSH and CDR2 LQKENI.

V gene TRBV6-6 combines with J gene TRBJ2-5, with a possible D match to TRBD2 (7 bases). Trimming took off 4 bases at V and 4 bases at J, with 16 bases between the two ends. This CDR3 region has 15 residues. Germline-derived CDR1 and CDR2 are MNHNY and SVGAGI (reference sequence). The CDR3 here is CASSFQGGGAETQYF. The CDR3 DNA reads as TGTGCCAGCAGTTTCCAAGGGGGGGGAGCAGAGACCCAGTACTTC.

This clonotype has a handful of counts. The chain uses TRBV18 and TRBJ1-5; 7 positions agree with TRBD1. The CDR3 covers 16 residues. In germline, CDR1 is KGHSH, CDR2 LQKENI. The V segment lost 0 bases and the J segment 0 bases; nucleotides outside the gene matches: 2. The CDR3 DNA sequence: TGTGCCAGCTCACCACCGGGACAGCATAGCAATCAGCCCCAGCATTTT. As protein: CASSPPGQHSNQPQHF.

V gene TRBV7-9 combines with J gene TRBJ1-1; a weak D match, TRBD1 (5 bases). Germline V gene sequence: CDR1 SEHNR, CDR2 FQNEAQ (reference sequence). The CDR3 is 13 residues long. Trimming shortened V by 1 base and J by 5 bases, and 8 bases separated the two germline ends. The CDR3 DNA reads TGTGCCAGCAGCTTAGTAGCAGGGACTGAAGCTTTCTTT. Its protein is CASSLVAGTEAFF.

The chain carries TRBV18 and TRBJ2-7; 8 nucleotides agree with TRBD1. Trimming cost V 3 bases and J 1 base; bases outside gene matches: 2. CDR1 is KGHSH and CDR2 is LQKENI in the germline V gene. CDR3 size: 14 residues. CDR3 in DNA: TGTGCCAGCTCACCGACAGGGGTATCCTACGAGCAGTACTTC. This gives the protein CASSPTGVSYEQYF.

This chain joins TRBV24-1 and TRBJ1-1; 7 bases are shared with TRBD1. V trimming: 2 bases; J trimming: 5 bases; junction bases outside the gene matches: 10. The length of the CDR3 is 16 residues. The germline CDR1 and CDR2 sequences are KGHDR and SFDVKD. The CDR3 sequence: CATSDSQTGMGTEAFF. As DNA, the CDR3 is TGTGCCACCAGTGATTCCCAGACAGGGATGGGGACTGAAGCTTTCTTT.

This clonotype was seen only a few times. The chain joins TRBV5-5 to TRBJ2-5; D gene ambiguous. CDR3 length equals 9 residues. Germline CDR1 SGHKS, CDR2 YYEKEE (reference sequence). V shed 7 bases and J shed 5 bases, with 3 bases lying between them. The CDR3 sequence: CASYETQYF. As DNA, the CDR3 is TGTGCCAGCTACGAGACCCAGTACTTC.

This clonotype came up many times. The chain combines TRBV5-1 with TRBJ2-7; 9 nucleotides line up with TRBD1. The CDR3 extends over 15 amino acids. With 4 bases clipped from V and 2 bases from J, the junction kept 7 bases outside the gene matches. Germline V gene data show CDR1 as SGHRS and CDR2 as YFSETQ. CDR3: CASSPDRGGAYEQYF. The CDR3, as DNA: TGCGCCAGCAGCCCGGACAGGGGAGGCGCCTACGAGCAGTACTTC.

This clonotype was counted ten times or more. The V call is TRBV5-1, the J call TRBJ2-1, with D unresolved. Germline V gene data show CDR1 as SGHRS and CDR2 as YFSETQ. This CDR3 is 15 amino acids long. Trimming left V 4 bases short and J 0 bases short, with 11 bases between. The CDR3 reads CASSRARSSYNEQFF. The CDR3, as DNA: TGCGCCAGCAGCCGAGCAAGAAGCTCCTACAATGAGCAGTTCTTC.

The chain links TRBV2 to TRBJ1-2; D might be TRBD1 (5 bases). V was trimmed by 6 bases and J by 6 bases, leaving 17 bases between them. CDR1 and CDR2 (germline): SNHLY, FYNNEI. This CDR3 is 14 amino acids long. This CDR3 reads CASSASGSGDGYTF. The DNA of the CDR3 is TGTGCCAGCAGCGCTTCAGGGTCGGGCGATGGCTACACCTTC.

V usage is TRBV5-6 and J usage is TRBJ2-7; D tentatively reads TRBD1 or TRBD2 (6 bases each). Germline CDR1 reads SGHDT; CDR2 reads YYEEEE. Trimming removed 2 bases from V and 6 bases from J, with 12 bases in between. CDR3 size: 13 residues. This CDR3 is CASSFYRGREQYF. The CDR3 bases are TGTGCCAGCAGCTTCTATCGGGGGCGCGAGCAGTACTTC.

This clonotype was recorded a few times. The V call is TRBV3-1, the J call TRBJ2-5; D may be TRBD2 (5 bases). The CDR3 length is 15 residues. CDR1 and CDR2 (germline): LGHDT, YNNKEL (reference sequence). Trimming left V 0 bases short and J 6 bases short, with 14 bases between. The CDR3 spells CASSQETGSLQTQYF. Here the CDR3 DNA reads TGTGCCAGCAGCCAAGAGACGGGATCTCTACAGACCCAGTACTTC.

CDR3 residues: CASSLEGAGANVLTF. CDR3 DNA sequence: TGTGCCAGCAGCTTGGAGGGGGCTGGGGCCAACGTCCTGACTTTC. This chain uses TRBV5-6 with TRBJ2-6; a weak D match, TRBD1 (6 bases). Germline V gene lookup returns CDR1 SGHDT and CDR2 YYEEEE. V was cut by 0 bases and J by 2 bases, with 6 bases left in between. This CDR3 contains 15 residues.

The chain combines TRBV5-6 with TRBJ1-2, with D possibly being TRBD1 (5 bases). This CDR3 is 15 amino acids long. The germline V gene encodes CDR1 SGHDT and CDR2 YYEEEE. The V end was cut by 6 bases, the J end by 6 bases, with 21 bases between. CDR3 amino acids: CASTPEGRDRDGYTF. The CDR3 bases are TGTGCCAGCACCCCTGAGGGCAGGGATCGCGATGGCTACACCTTC.

The rearrangement uses TRBV18 and TRBJ1-6; weak D call: TRBD1 (6 bases). The CDR3 extends over 15 amino acids. Germline CDR1 KGHSH, CDR2 LQKENI. Trimming took 8 bases from V and 7 from J, leaving 18 bases between them. The CDR3 region has the DNA TGTGCCAGCCGTATAGGGGGGAGAGGGAATTCACCCCTCCACTTT. Residues: CASRIGGRGNSPLHF. The variable domain in full, completed from reference TRBV18 and TRBJ1-6, reads NAGVMQNPRHLVRRRGQEARLRCSPMKGHSHVYWYRQLPEEGLKFMVYLQKENIIDESGMPKERFSAEFPKEGPSILRIQQVVRGDSAAYFCASRIGGRGNSPLHFGNGTRLTVT.

This clonotype came up a few times. This chain links TRBV27 with TRBJ2-1, with D perhaps TRBD2 (5 bases). This CDR3 comprises 15 residues. V was shortened by 1 base and J by 4 bases, with 11 bases between the two germline ends. From germline, CDR1 is MNHEY and CDR2 SMNVEV (reference sequence). The CDR3 bases are TGTGCCAGCAGTTTATACGGGAAAGTGTACAATGAGCAGTTCTTC. This codes for CASSLYGKVYNEQFF.

The chain joins TRBV4-3 to TRBJ2-7; tentative D call: TRBD2 (6 bases). The CDR3 is 18 residues long. V lost 0 bases, J lost 1 base, and 19 bases lay in between. Germline V gene data show CDR1 as LGHNA and CDR2 as YSLEER. The CDR3 DNA is TGCGCCAGCAGCCAAGAGATCGCGTATAGCGGCAAATCCTACGAGCAGTACTTC. It is translated as CASSQEIAYSGKSYEQYF.

The genes are TRBV12-3 or TRBV12-4 and TRBJ1-2, with D possibly TRBD1 on 5 matching bases. The CDR3 loop spans 14 amino acids. The ends were cut back, 5 bases at V and 4 bases at J, with 14 bases in the middle. The CDR3 here is CASSAGTVVYGYTF. CDR3 nucleotides: TGTGCCAGCAGTGCCGGGACGGTCGTCTATGGCTACACCTTC.

The chain is built from TRBV7-9 and TRBJ2-7; D is perhaps TRBD1 (6 bases). Germline CDR1 is SEHNR and CDR2 is FQNEAQ (reference sequence). There are 12 residues in the CDR3. V lost 5 bases to trimming and J lost 5 bases, with 10 bases between them. DNA of the CDR3: TGTGCCAGCAGCCAGGGGCCGAACGAGCAGTACTTC. Protein: CASSQGPNEQYF.

This CDR3 reads CASSWAGKETQYF. In nucleotides, the CDR3 is TGTGCCAGTAGTTGGGCAGGGAAAGAGACCCAGTACTTC. The chain joins TRBV19 to TRBJ2-5; weak D call: TRBD1 (5 bases). Germline V gene sequence: CDR1 LNHDA, CDR2 SQIVND (reference sequence). CDR3 size: 13 residues. The V end lost 5 bases, the J end lost 3 bases, and 10 bases lay between the germline ends.

The chain recombines TRBV2 with TRBJ1-1, with 9 bases lining up with TRBD1. Germline values: CDR1 SNHLY, CDR2 FYNNEI. With V trimmed by 5 bases and J by 0 bases, 10 bases remained unmatched. This CDR3 comprises 17 residues. CDR3 nucleotide sequence: TGTGCCAGCAGTCTACAGGGGGCTCGAGAGATGAACACTGAAGCTTTCTTT. This codes for CASSLQGAREMNTEAFF. The whole variable domain, remainder taken from reference TRBV2 and TRBJ1-1, is EPEVTQTPSHQVTQMGQEVILRCVPISNHLYFYWYRQILGQKVEFLVSFYNNEISEKSEIFDDQFSVERPDGSNFTLKIRSTKLEDSAMYFCASSLQGAREMNTEAFFGQGTRLTVV.

Concerning this clonotype: A clone one base away is much larger, so this may be a read error. V and J are TRBV7-2 and TRBJ1-6; D perhaps matches TRBD1 (6 bases). This CDR3 has 13 residues. Germline CDR1 SGHTA, CDR2 FQGNSA. V was pared by 6 bases and J by 5 bases, with 8 bases between. In DNA form, the CDR3 reads TGTGCCAGCAGACGGACAGATAATTCACCCCTCCACTTT. Translating it yields CASRRTDNSPLHF.

Concerning this clonotype: Germline is not matched at one junction end, which may reflect a read error. The chain links TRBV12-3 or TRBV12-4 to TRBJ2-3; D uncertain. The CDR3 runs 15 residues. CDR3 sequence reads: CASSLDLLDRDTQYF. In DNA, the CDR3 is TGTGCCAGCAGCTTAGACTTGCTAGATAGAGATACGCAGTATTTT.

This clonotype showed up many times. The J gene is TRBJ2-3, the V gene TRBV7-9; D is unresolved. With 3 bases removed from V and 4 bases from J, the gap between germline ends came to 5 bases. This CDR3 spans 12 amino acids. Germline-derived CDR1 and CDR2 are SEHNR and FQNEAQ (reference sequence). This CDR3 reads CASSLRSDTQYF. The CDR3, as DNA: TGTGCCAGCAGCTTGAGGTCAGATACGCAGTATTTT. The full variable domain, with the rest looked up from reference TRBV7-9 and TRBJ2-3, is DTGVSQNPRHKITKRGQNVTFRCDPISEHNRLYWYRQTLGQGPEFLTYFQNEAQLEKSRLLSDRFSAERPKGSFSTLEIQRTEQGDSAMYLCASSLRSDTQYFGPGTRLTVL.